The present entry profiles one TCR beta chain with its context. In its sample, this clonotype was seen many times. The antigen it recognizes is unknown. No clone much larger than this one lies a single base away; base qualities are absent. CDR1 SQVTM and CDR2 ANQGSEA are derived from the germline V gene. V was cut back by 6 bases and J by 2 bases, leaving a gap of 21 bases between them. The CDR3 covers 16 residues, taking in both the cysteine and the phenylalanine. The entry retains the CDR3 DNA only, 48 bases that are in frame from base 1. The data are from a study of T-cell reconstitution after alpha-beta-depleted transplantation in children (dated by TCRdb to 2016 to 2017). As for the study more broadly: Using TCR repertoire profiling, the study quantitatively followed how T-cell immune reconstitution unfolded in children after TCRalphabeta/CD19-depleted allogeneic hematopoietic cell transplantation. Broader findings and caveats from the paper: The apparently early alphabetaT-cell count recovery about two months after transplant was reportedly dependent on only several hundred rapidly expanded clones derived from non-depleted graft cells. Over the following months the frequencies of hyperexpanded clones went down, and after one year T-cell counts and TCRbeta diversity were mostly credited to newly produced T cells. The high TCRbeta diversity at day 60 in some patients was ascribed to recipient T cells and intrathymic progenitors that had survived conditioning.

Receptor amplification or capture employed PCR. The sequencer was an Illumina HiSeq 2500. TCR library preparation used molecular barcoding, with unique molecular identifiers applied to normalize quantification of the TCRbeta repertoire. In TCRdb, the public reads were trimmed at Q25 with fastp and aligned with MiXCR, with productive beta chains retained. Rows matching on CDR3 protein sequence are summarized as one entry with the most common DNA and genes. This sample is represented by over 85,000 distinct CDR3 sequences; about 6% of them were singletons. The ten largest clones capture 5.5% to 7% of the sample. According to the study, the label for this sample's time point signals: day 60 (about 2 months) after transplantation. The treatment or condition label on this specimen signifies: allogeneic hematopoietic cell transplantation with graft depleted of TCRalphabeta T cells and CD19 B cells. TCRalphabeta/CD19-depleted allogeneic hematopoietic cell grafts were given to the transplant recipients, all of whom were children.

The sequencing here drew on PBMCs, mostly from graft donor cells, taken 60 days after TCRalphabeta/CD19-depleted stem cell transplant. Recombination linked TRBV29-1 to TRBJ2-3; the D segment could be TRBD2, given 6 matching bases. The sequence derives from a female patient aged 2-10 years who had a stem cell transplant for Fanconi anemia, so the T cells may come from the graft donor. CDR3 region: CSVSRDSAPTTDTQYF. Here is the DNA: TGCAGCGTCTCGAGGGACTCCGCTCCAACCACAGATACGCAGTATTTT.